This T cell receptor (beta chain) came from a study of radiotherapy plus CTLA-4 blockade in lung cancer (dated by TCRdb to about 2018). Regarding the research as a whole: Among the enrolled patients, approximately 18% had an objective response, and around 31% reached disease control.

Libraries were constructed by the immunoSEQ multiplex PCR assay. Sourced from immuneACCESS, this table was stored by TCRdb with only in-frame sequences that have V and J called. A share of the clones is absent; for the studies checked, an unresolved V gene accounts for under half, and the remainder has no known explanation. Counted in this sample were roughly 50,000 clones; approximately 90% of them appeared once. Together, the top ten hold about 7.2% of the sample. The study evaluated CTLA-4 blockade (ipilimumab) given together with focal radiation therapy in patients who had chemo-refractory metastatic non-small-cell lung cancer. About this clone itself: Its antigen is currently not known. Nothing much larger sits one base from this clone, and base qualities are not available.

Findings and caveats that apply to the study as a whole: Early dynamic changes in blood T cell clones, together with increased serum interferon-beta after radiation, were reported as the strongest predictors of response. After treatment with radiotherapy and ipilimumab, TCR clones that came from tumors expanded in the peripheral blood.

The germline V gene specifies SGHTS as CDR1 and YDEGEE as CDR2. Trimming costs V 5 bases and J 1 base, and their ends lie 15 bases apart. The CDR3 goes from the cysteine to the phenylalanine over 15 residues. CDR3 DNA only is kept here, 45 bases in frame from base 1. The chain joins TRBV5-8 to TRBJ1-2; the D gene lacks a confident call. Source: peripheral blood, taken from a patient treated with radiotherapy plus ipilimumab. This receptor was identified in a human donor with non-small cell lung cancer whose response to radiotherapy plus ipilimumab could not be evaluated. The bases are TGTGCCAGCAGAAAACGGACTGCTAGTAACTATGGCTACACCTTC. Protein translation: CASRKRTASNYGYTF. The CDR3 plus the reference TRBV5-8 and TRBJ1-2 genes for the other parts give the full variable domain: EAGVTQSPTHLIKTRGQQATLRCSPISGHTSVYWYQQALGLGLQFLLWYDEGEERNRGNFPPRFSGRQFPNYSSELNVNALELEDSALYLCASRKRTASNYGYTFGSGTRLTVV.